A selection of T cell receptor beta chains follows, all from one sample in a study of tumor and adjacent non-tumor tissue in lung cancer. Each CDR3 protein gets one entry after TCRdb re-called the multiplex PCR reads with MiXCR. The repertoire holds 100,000 to 120,000 distinct CDR3 sequences, over 75% seen once, with more than 20% in the top ten. Specimen: lung tumor tissue. The receptors shown here come from a man between 65 and 80 years old with non-small cell lung cancer. The CDR3 runs from the conserved cysteine through the conserved F or W.

j_call v_call cdr3_aa
TRBJ2-7 TRBV5-4 CASSQGRVGASYGQYF
TRBJ2-2 TRBV11-2 CASEQTVSTGDLFF
TRBJ1-6 TRBV20-1 CSALDDSPLHF
TRBJ1-2 TRBV5-4 CTSSLDVDYDYTF
TRBJ2-7 TRBV6-1 CASRGERAVTYEQYF
TRBJ1-2 TRBV28 CASRGGARYGYTF
TRBJ2-5 TRBV6-1 CASKEGSGVGDTQYF
TRBJ2-4 TRBV10-2 CASSEYRNRRNIQYF
TRBJ2-5 TRBV29-1 CSGALVGETQYF
TRBJ1-2 TRBV4-1 CASSQDVQSLDSYAF
TRBJ2-1 TRBV5-5 CASNLALGASSYNEQLF
TRBJ1-1 TRBV12-3/TRBV12-4 CASSLVGMNTEPFF
TRBJ1-5 TRBV19 CASSIDRTGFSNQPQHF
TRBJ2-3 TRBV10-3 CAISAGDTGIQYF
TRBJ2-7 TRBV6-6 CAINNSPGVEQYF
TRBJ2-5 TRBV11-1 CASSLVRGGSQYF
TRBJ2-7 TRBV11-2 CSSSNQGDEQYF
TRBJ2-5 TRBV29-1 CSVEVGGDTEYF
TRBJ2-3 TRBV4-2 CVSSPSKGGPDTKYF
TRBJ1-3 TRBV11-2 CASSYSWGSGNTIYF
TRBJ2-5 TRBV29-1 CSIQGHPAYTYF
TRBJ2-3 TRBV24-1 CASSDPGRTYTQYF
TRBJ2-5 TRBV11-3 CASTSGRRRETQYF
TRBJ2-3 TRBV14 CASSRDSDATDTRYF
TRBJ2-1 TRBV4-1 CTSSHSSGTGVFNEQFF
TRBJ1-4 TRBV5-4 CVSSLGMDEKLFF
TRBJ2-2 TRBV6-5 CASSYTIVGTGELFF
TRBJ2-7 TRBV29-1 CSVEWVGSSYEQYF
TRBJ1-2 TRBV11-1 CGISLYRYGYTF
TRBJ2-1 TRBV29-1 CSVGLADEQFF
TRBJ1-1 TRBV20-1 CSARVRGGDTEAFF
TRBJ2-3 TRBV4-1 CASSQCVERSTDTQYF
TRBJ1-6 TRBV5-4 CTSSRTGDHISPLHF
TRBJ1-4 TRBV24-1 CATSEPQVYAINEKLLF
TRBJ1-4 TRBV11-3 CASSLVGGTSYEKLLF
TRBJ2-3 TRBV5-1 CASADGDTQCF
TRBJ2-7 TRBV6-2/TRBV6-3 CASSYSGQRFSYEQYF
TRBJ2-2 TRBV11-3 CAISLFADYNTGELFF
TRBJ1-2 TRBV6-1 CANRGNGYTF
TRBJ2-3 TRBV29-1 CSANDGQRRDMQYF
TRBJ1-1 TRBV11-3 CASSFQDRTLNTETSF
TRBJ2-7 TRBV11-1 CASSFSAGPGEQYF
TRBJ1-1 TRBV5-5 CASYPDITNIEAFF
TRBJ2-1 TRBV12-3/TRBV12-4 CASSTATAISYNEQFF
TRBJ2-2 TRBV11-2 CPSSLDNQSGELLF
TRBJ2-7 TRBV20-1 CRASTISEQYF
TRBJ1-6 TRBV11-2 CDSSARTDGNSPFHF
TRBJ1-2 TRBV4-1 CASSQVRGIYHYTF
TRBJ1-2 TRBV6-5 CASRYPPPAESYTF